The next 18 T cell receptor beta chains were all read from a single sample in a study of CD8+ T cells in alopecia areata. TCR sequencing used cDNA made by reverse transcription of extracted RNA. Repertoires were generated with immunoSEQ multiplex PCR, while TCRdb's copy carries only in-frame clones and drops some. Of approximately 120,000 clones detected, around 45% appear once; the ten largest clones hold roughly a tenth. Sequenced input: NKG2D-low CD8+ T cells sorted from blood. Source of these receptors: a human donor with alopecia areata.

In this sample, this clone turned up a few times. The chain is built from TRBV29-1 and TRBJ2-3; the match to TRBD1 covers 10 bases. The CDR3 contains 16 residues. CDR1 SQVTM and CDR2 ANQGSEA come from the germline V gene. V dropped 1 base and J dropped 1; count of bases not matched to a gene: 5. CDR3 sequence: CSVEGPGQGGTDTQYF. The CDR3 DNA is TGCAGCGTTGAAGGTCCCGGACAGGGGGGCACAGATACGCAGTATTTT.

This chain links TRBV2 with TRBJ2-2; unclear D gene. Germline V lookup: CDR1 SNHLY, CDR2 FYNNEI. The CDR3 sequence is 13 residues long. Between the trimmed V and J ends, which lost 6 bases and 6 bases, there was a span of 11 bases. The CDR3 nucleotides read TGTGCCAGCAGGGACCCCGTGTCCGGGGAGCTGTTTTTT. This codes for CASRDPVSGELFF.

The CDR3, as DNA: TGCAGCGTCCGGGACCTCCCCTACGAGCAGTACTTC. It codes for CSVRDLPYEQYF. The chain combines TRBV29-1 with TRBJ2-7; either TRBD1 or TRBD2 may supply D (5 bases each). The CDR3 is 12 amino acids. V was trimmed by 6 bases and J by 2 bases, leaving 11 bases between them. Germline loops: CDR1 SQVTM, CDR2 ANQGSEA.

In its sample, this clone was seen a few times. This rearrangement joins TRBV6-5 to TRBJ2-1, with D perhaps being TRBD1 or TRBD2 (5 bases each). This CDR3 is 16 amino acids long. Germline values: CDR1 MNHEY, CDR2 SVGAGI. Trimming left V 0 bases short and J 6 bases short, with 15 bases between. The CDR3 DNA sequence: TGTGCCAGCAGTTACTCAGCGGAGATTGGGGGCAATGAGCAGTTCTTC. Its translation: CASSYSAEIGGNEQFF.

The chain recombines TRBV5-1 with TRBJ2-7; TRBD2 might be the D (6 bases). V lost 0 bases and J lost 3, with 10 bases in between. Per germline, CDR1 SGHRS and CDR2 YFSETQ. The CDR3 loop spans 14 amino acids. CDR3 DNA: TGCGCCAGCAGCTTGGGCCTAGCGAACTACGAGCAGTACTTC. It is translated as CASSLGLANYEQYF.

The table lists this clone with a few counts. The chain combines TRBV29-1 with TRBJ2-3; 8 nucleotides align to TRBD1. Germline CDR1 and CDR2: SQVTM and ANQGSEA. With V trimmed by 8 bases and J by 1 base, 17 bases remained unmatched. This CDR3 comprises 17 residues. In DNA form, the CDR3 reads TGCAGCATATCCGGGACAGGCGTTGTTCCCGGCACAGATACGCAGTATTTT. Translation gives CSISGTGVVPGTDTQYF.

This chain joins TRBV6-6 and TRBJ2-5; no reliable D call. The germline V gene has CDR1 MNHNY and CDR2 SVGAGI (reference sequence). The V end was cut by 0 bases, the J end by 7 bases, with 12 bases between. This CDR3 comprises 14 residues. CDR3 nucleotides: TGTGCCAGCAGTTACTCGATTGTTCCCGGGACCCAGTACTTC. Protein product: CASSYSIVPGTQYF.

The J gene is TRBJ2-1, the V gene TRBV28; the match to TRBD1 covers 8 bases. Germline lookup yields CDR1 MDHEN and CDR2 SYDVKM. The V segment lost 7 bases and the J segment 6 bases; nucleotides outside the gene matches: 11. The CDR3 extends over 15 amino acids. The CDR3 nucleotides read TGTGCCAGCACCCAGGACAGGGAGCTAATCAATGAGCAGTTCTTC. It encodes CASTQDRELINEQFF.

The chain carries TRBV2 and TRBJ1-2; unclear D gene. The V end lost 1 base, the J end lost 7 bases, and 16 bases lay between the germline ends. Germline V CDR1 and CDR2: SNHLY, FYNNEI. CDR3 length equals 15 residues. CDR3 region: CASSEGLDLKGGYTF. The DNA for the CDR3 is TGTGCCAGCAGTGAAGGGTTGGACCTTAAGGGTGGCTACACCTTC. The full variable domain, rest sourced from reference TRBV2 and TRBJ1-2, is EPEVTQTPSHQVTQMGQEVILRCVPISNHLYFYWYRQILGQKVEFLVSFYNNEISEKSEIFDDQFSVERPDGSNFTLKIRSTKLEDSAMYFCASSEGLDLKGGYTFGSGTRLTVV.

Comments on this clone: This CDR3 is missing its conserved last phenylalanine or tryptophan, likely due to a read error. As DNA, the CDR3 is TGCGCCAGCAGCTTGGGAGAGGGGGCCTACGAGCAGTACTCC. This translates into CASSLGEGAYEQYS. The rearrangement links TRBV5-1 to TRBJ2-7, with D possibly matching TRBD1 (6 bases). V lost 0 bases, J lost 2 bases, and 9 bases lay in between. CDR3 size: 14 residues. The V gene's germline CDR1 is SGHRS and CDR2 YFSETQ.

This clone appeared a single time. The chain carries TRBV13 and TRBJ2-3; D is unclear. Germline V gene sequence: CDR1 PRHDT, CDR2 FYEKMQ (reference sequence). CDR3 length: 15 residues. With 2 bases removed from V and 3 bases from J, the gap between germline ends came to 12 bases. As DNA, the CDR3 is TGTGCCAGCAGCTTAAACACCCCTCCAACAGATACGCAGTATTTT. This gives the protein CASSLNTPPTDTQYF. Full variable domain (missing parts from reference TRBV13 and TRBJ2-3): AAGVIQSPRHLIKEKRETATLKCYPIPRHDTVYWYQQGPGQDPQFLISFYEKMQSDKGSIPDRFSAQQFSDYHSELNMSSLELGDSALYFCASSLNTPPTDTQYFGPGTRLTVL.

The CDR3 DNA sequence: TGCAGCGCAGAAGCAACGGGACTCCCAGACACAGATACGCAGTATTTT. This translates into CSAEATGLPDTDTQYF. The chain joins TRBV29-1 to TRBJ2-3, with D possibly matching TRBD2 (6 bases). Germline V CDR1 and CDR2: SQVTM, ANQGSEA. There are 16 residues in the CDR3. The V end was cut by 7 bases, the J end by 2 bases, with 22 bases between.

The CDR3, as DNA: TGTGCCACCAGCAGAGATCGGGACCTTGACAATGAGCAGTTCTTC. Residues: CATSRDRDLDNEQFF. The chain employs TRBV15 and TRBJ2-1; either TRBD1 or TRBD2 may fit D (5 bases each). Germline CDR1 is LNHNV and CDR2 is YYDKDF (reference sequence). This CDR3 contains 15 residues. V gave up 0 bases and J gave up 5 bases, with 11 bases separating them.

The chain uses TRBV30 and TRBJ1-1; no clear D gene. CDR3 length equals 12 residues. Trimming stripped 8 bases from V and 1 base from J, with 11 bases between. Germline-derived CDR1 and CDR2 are GTSNPN and SVGIG (reference sequence). As DNA, the CDR3 is TGTGCCGGTTTAGAGGGGAACACTGAAGCTTTCTTT. Encoded protein: CAGLEGNTEAFF.

The V gene is TRBV5-6, the J gene TRBJ1-1; D ambiguous. Deletions cut 1 base from V and 1 base from J, with 11 bases between. The CDR3 runs 15 residues. Germline-derived CDR1 and CDR2 are SGHDT and YYEEEE. The CDR3 here is CASSLITGQNTEAFF. CDR3 in DNA: TGTGCCAGCAGCTTGATTACCGGCCAGAACACTGAAGCTTTCTTT.

The chain joins TRBV5-4 to TRBJ1-2; D not certain. The CDR3 runs to 13 residues. Looked up from germline, CDR1 is SGHNT and CDR2 is YYREEE (reference sequence). V was trimmed by 0 bases and J by 2 bases, leaving 5 bases between them. CDR3 region: CASSLAGNYGYTF. The CDR3 DNA reads as TGTGCCAGCAGCTTGGCCGGGAACTATGGCTACACCTTC.

This chain links TRBV30 with TRBJ2-7; TRBD1 might be the D (6 bases). The CDR3 length is 17 residues. The V gene lost 3 bases and the J gene lost 2 bases, with 23 bases spanning the gap. Germline values: CDR1 GTSNPN, CDR2 SVGIG (reference sequence). CDR3 amino acids: CAWSLETFRGPTYEQYF. CDR3 coding DNA: TGTGCCTGGAGCCTAGAAACCTTCAGGGGCCCCACCTACGAGCAGTACTTC.

This rearrangement joins TRBV30 to TRBJ2-7; tentative D call: TRBD1 (6 bases). The germline V gene has CDR1 GTSNPN and CDR2 SVGIG (reference sequence). The length of the CDR3 is 11 residues. V was pared by 4 bases and J by 4 bases, with 8 bases between. CDR3 in amino acids: CAWTRGYEQYF. Here the CDR3 DNA reads TGTGCCTGGACCAGGGGTTACGAGCAGTACTTC.